This entry describes one T cell receptor (beta chain). This entry is derived from a study of control samples from healthy donors and cancer patients. Sequenced by immunoSEQ multiplex PCR; TCRdb stores in-frame clones only, minus some. The profile shows some 150,000 clones, nearly 95% of them singletons. Germline values: CDR1 SEHNR, CDR2 FQNEAQ (reference sequence). The CDR3 has 15 amino acids. V trimming: 5 bases; J trimming: 6 bases; junction bases outside the gene matches: 6. Specimen: blood. The receptor comes from a man in his fifties or sixties in good health. The chain links TRBV7-9 to TRBJ1-6, with TRBD1 identical over 8 bases. The CDR3 nucleotides read TGTGCCAGCAGCCCCGGACAGGGCCCTAATTCACCCCTCCACTTT. Translating it yields CASSPGQGPNSPLHF. The variable domain in full, with the rest retrieved from reference TRBV7-9 and TRBJ1-6, is DTGVSQNPRHKITKRGQNVTFRCDPISEHNRLYWYRQTLGQGPEFLTYFQNEAQLEKSRLLSDRFSAERPKGSFSTLEIQRTEQGDSAMYLCASSPGQGPNSPLHFGNGTRLTVT.